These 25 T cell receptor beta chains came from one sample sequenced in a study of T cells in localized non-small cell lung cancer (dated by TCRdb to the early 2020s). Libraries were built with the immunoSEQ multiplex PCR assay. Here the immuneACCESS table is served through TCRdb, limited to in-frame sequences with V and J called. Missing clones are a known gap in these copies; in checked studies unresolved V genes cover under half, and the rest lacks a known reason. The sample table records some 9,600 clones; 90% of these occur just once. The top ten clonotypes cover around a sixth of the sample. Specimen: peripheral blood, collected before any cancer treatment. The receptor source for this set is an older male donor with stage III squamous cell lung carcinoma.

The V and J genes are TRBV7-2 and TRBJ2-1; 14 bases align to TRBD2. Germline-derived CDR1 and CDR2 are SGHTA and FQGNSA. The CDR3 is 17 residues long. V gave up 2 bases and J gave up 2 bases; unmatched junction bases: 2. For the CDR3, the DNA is TGTGCCAGCAGCTTAATGACTAGCGGGGGGGCCTACAATGAGCAGTTCTTC. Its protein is CASSLMTSGGAYNEQFF.

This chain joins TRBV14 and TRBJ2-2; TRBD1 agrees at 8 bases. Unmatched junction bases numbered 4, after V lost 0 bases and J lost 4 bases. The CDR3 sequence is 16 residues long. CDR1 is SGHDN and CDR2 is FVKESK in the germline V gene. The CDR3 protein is CASSQDTGGITGELFF. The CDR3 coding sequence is TGTGCCAGCAGCCAAGATACAGGGGGGATCACCGGGGAGCTGTTTTTT.

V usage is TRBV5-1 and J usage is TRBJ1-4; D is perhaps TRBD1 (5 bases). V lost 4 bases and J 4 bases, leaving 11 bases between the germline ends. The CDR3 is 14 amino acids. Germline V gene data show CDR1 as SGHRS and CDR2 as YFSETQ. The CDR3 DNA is TGCGCCAGCAGCCTGCAGGGATATAATGAAAAACTGTTTTTT. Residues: CASSLQGYNEKLFF.

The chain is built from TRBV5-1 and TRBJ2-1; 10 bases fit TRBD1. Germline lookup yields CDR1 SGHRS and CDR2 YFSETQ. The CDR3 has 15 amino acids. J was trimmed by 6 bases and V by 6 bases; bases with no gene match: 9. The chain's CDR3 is CASTTDRGPANEQFF. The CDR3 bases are TGCGCCAGCACCACCGACAGGGGGCCGGCCAATGAGCAGTTCTTC.

The CDR3 loop is CASSSTGVSYEQYF. Here the CDR3 DNA reads TGTGCCAGCAGTTCTACAGGGGTCTCCTACGAGCAGTACTTC. The V call is TRBV6-5, the J call TRBJ2-7, with 7 nucleotides matching TRBD1. Germline loops: CDR1 MNHEY, CDR2 SVGAGI. Trimming removed 4 bases from V and 0 bases from J; junction bases left unmatched: 3. CDR3 length: 14 residues.

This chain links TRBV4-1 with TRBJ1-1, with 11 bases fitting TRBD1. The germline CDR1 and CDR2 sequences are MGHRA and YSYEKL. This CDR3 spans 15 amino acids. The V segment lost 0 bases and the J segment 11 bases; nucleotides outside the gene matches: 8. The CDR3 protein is CASSQERDRGVGAFF. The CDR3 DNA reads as TGCGCCAGCAGCCAAGAAAGGGACAGGGGGGTTGGGGCTTTCTTT.

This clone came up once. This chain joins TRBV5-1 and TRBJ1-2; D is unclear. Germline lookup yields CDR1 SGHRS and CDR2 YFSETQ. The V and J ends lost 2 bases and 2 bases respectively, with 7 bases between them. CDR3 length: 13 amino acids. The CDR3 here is CASSFGENYGYTF. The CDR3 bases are TGCGCCAGCAGCTTTGGGGAAAACTATGGCTACACCTTC.

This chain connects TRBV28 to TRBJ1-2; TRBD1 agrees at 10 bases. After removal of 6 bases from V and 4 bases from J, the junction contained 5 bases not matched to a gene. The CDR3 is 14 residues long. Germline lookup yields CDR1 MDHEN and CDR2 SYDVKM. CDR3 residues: CASSGTGDAYGYTF. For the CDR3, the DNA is TGTGCCAGCAGCGGGACAGGGGACGCCTATGGCTACACCTTC.

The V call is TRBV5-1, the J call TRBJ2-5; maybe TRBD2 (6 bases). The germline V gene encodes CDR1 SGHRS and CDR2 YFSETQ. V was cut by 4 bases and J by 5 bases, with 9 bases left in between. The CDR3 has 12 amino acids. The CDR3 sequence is CASSTEGETQYF. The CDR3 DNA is TGCGCCAGCAGCACGGAGGGGGAGACCCAGTACTTC.

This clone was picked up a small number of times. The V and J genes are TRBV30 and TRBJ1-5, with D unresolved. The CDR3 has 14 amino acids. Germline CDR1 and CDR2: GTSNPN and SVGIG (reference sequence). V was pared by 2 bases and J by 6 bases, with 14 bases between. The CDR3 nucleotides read TGTGCCTGGAGTTTTGCGGGGAGTTCTCAGCCCCAGCATTTT. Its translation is CAWSFAGSSQPQHF.

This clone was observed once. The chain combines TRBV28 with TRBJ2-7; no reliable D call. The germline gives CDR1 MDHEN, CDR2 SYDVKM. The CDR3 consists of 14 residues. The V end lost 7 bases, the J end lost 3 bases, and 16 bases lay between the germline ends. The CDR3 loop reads CASIPHQRDYEQYF. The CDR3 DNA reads TGTGCCAGCATCCCCCACCAAAGGGACTACGAGCAGTACTTC.

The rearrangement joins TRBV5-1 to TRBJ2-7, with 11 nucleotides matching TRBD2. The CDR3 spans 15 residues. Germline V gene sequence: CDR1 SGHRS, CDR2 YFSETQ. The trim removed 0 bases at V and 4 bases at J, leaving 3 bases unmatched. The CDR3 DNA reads TGCGCCAGCAGCTTGGAACTAGCGGGGGAATACGAGCAGTACTTC. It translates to CASSLELAGEYEQYF. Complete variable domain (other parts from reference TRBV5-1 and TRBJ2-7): KAGVTQTPRYLIKTRGQQVTLSCSPISGHRSVSWYQQTPGQGLQFLFEYFSETQRNKGNFPGRFSGRQFSNSRSEMNVSTLELGDSALYLCASSLELAGEYEQYFGPGTRLTVT.

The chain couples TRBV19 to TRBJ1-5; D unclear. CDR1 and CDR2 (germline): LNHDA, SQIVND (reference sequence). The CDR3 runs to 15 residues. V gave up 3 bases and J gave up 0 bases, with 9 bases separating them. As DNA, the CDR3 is TGTGCCAGTAGTATGGAGGGCGCTAGCAATCAGCCCCAGCATTTT. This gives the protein CASSMEGASNQPQHF. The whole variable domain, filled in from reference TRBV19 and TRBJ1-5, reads DGGITQSPKYLFRKEGQNVTLSCEQNLNHDAMYWYRQDPGQGLRLIYYSQIVNDFQKGDIAEGYSVSREKKESFPLTVTSAQKNPTAFYLCASSMEGASNQPQHFGDGTRLSIL.

The CDR3 spells CASSWGNEQFF. CDR3 coding DNA: TGTGCCAGCAGTTGGGGCAATGAGCAGTTCTTC. V gene TRBV6-5 combines with J gene TRBJ2-1; D is unclear. Germline assignment: CDR1 MNHEY and CDR2 SVGAGI. The CDR3 totals 11 residues. V was pared by 4 bases and J by 6 bases, with 4 bases between.

The CDR3 DNA is TGCAGTGCTTTCCAGGGGAACGAGCAGTACTTC. Encoded protein: CSAFQGNEQYF. This chain joins TRBV20-1 and TRBJ2-7; possible D gene TRBD1, 6 bases. Looked up from germline, CDR1 is DFQATT and CDR2 is SNEGSKA (reference sequence). V was trimmed by 5 bases and J by 5 bases, leaving 10 bases between them. CDR3 length: 11 residues.

The CDR3 coding sequence is TGCGCCAGCAGCCCCAGGGGGGATCCACAAGAGACCCAGTACTTC. Its translation is CASSPRGDPQETQYF. The chain links TRBV5-1 to TRBJ2-5; TRBD1 is a possible D gene (7 bases). Trimming stripped 4 bases from V and 2 bases from J, with 15 bases between. This CDR3 contains 15 residues. Germline V CDR1 and CDR2: SGHRS, YFSETQ.

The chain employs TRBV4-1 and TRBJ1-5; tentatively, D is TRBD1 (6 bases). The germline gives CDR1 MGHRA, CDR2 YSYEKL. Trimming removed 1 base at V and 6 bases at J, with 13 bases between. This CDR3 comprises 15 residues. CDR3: CASSQGNSGVQPQHF. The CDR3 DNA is TGCGCCAGCAGCCAAGGCAACTCAGGGGTTCAGCCCCAGCATTTT.

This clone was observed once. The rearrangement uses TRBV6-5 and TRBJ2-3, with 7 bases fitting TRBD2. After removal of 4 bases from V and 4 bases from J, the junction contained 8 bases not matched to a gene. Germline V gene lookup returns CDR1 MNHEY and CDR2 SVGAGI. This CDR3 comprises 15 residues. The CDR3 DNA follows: TGTGCCAGCAGTTTGGCGGGGGACGGATCAGATACGCAGTATTTT. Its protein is CASSLAGDGSDTQYF.

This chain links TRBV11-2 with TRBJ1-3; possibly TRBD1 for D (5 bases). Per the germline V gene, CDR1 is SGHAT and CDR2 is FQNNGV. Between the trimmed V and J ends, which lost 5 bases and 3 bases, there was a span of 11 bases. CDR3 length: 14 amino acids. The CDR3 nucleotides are TGTGCCAGCAGCCGGGGGGGACTTGGAAACACCATATATTTT. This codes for CASSRGGLGNTIYF.

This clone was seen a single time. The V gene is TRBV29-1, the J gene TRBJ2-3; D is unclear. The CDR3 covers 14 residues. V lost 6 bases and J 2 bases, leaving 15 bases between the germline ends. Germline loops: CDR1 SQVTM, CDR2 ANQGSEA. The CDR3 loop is CSVVPRSYTDTQYF. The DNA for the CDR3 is TGCAGCGTCGTTCCCCGGTCCTACACAGATACGCAGTATTTT.

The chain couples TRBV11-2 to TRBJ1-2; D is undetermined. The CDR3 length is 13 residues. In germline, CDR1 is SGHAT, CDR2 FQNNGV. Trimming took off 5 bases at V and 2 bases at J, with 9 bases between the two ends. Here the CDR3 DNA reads TGTGCCAGCAGCGACCCCATGAACTATGGCTACACCTTC. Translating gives CASSDPMNYGYTF.

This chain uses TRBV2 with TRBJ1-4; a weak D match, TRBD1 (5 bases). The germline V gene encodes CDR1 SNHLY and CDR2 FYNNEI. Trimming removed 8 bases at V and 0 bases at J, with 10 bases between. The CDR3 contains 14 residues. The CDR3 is CASDQGATNEKLFF. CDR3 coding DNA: TGTGCCAGCGACCAAGGGGCAACTAATGAAAAACTGTTTTTT.

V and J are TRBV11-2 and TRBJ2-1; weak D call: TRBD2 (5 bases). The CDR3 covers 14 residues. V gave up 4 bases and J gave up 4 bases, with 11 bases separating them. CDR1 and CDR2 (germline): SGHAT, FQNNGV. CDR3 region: CASSSHGEYNEQFF. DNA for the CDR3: TGTGCCAGCAGCTCCCACGGGGAATACAATGAGCAGTTCTTC.

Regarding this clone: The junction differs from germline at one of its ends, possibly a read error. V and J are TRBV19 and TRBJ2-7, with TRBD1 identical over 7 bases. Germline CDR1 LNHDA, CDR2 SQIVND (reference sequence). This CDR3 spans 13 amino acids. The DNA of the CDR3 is TGTGCCAGTAGTACGCCCAGGGGGAGTACGTGGAACTTC. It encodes CASSTPRGSTWNF.

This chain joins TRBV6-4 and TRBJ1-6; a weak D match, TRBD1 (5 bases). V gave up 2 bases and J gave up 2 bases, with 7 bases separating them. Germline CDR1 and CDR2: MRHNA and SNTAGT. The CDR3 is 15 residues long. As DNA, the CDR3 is TGTGCCAGCAGTGACAGGGGTCCCTATAATTCACCCCTCCACTTT. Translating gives CASSDRGPYNSPLHF.